Below, one T cell receptor (beta chain) is given with its context. The clone's antigen remains unknown. Base-call qualities are not available, and no considerably larger clone is one nucleotide away. V loses 5 bases, J loses 1 base, and the germline ends lie 17 bases apart. The germline V gene supplies CDR1 SGHVS and CDR2 FQNEAQ. From the cysteine up to the phenylalanine, the CDR3 has a length of 16 residues. Here the CDR3 DNA is all that survives: 48 bases in frame from base 1. Patients with autoimmune disease history or receiving systemic immunosuppression were excluded from the trial. Peripheral blood for TCR sequencing was collected from all dose cohorts at baseline, on cycle 4 day 1, and on cycle 7 day 1. The samples were taken from a phase I, first-in-human, multicenter, open-label dose-escalation trial of ivuxolimab. The trial enrolled adults with locally advanced or metastatic head and neck squamous cell, hepatocellular, melanoma or renal cell carcinoma. CD4+ and CD8+ T cells were sorted separately from peripheral blood before TCR sequencing.

This entry comes from a study of OX40 agonist ivuxolimab in advanced cancers. Study-wide context: Ivuxolimab was a fully human IgG2 agonistic monoclonal antibody targeting the costimulatory receptor OX40 (CD134). Intravenous ivuxolimab was administered to patients every 2 weeks at six dose levels: 0.01, 0.1, 0.3, 1.5, 3 and 10 mg/kg. Patients were allowed to have had prior anti-PD-1, anti-PD-L1 or anti-CTLA-4 therapy, and around 40% of the dose-escalation patients had previously received checkpoint inhibitors. In the dose-escalation cohort, 70% to 85% of patients were male, and the mean age was around 60 years with a range of roughly 23 to 79. The point of sequencing TCRbeta in the periphery was to test whether ivuxolimab changed TCR sequence diversity and drove clonal T-cell expansion. The paper describes the monotherapy dose-escalation part (N of about 52 patients) of the phase I trial of ivuxolimab. Partial responses occurred in three dose-escalation patients, of whom one had hepatocellular carcinoma and two had cutaneous melanoma. Among the roughly 52 dose-escalation patients, 19 had hepatocellular carcinoma, 15 or so melanoma, 9 renal cell carcinoma and 9 head and neck cancer. Broad study findings and their caveats: The antigen specificity of the peripheral T cells that underwent clonal expansion was not determined. Low levels of normalized T-cell clonal expansion were also seen in some patients who did not respond. In partial responders in the 0.1-3.0 mg/kg groups, normalized peripheral clonal expansion was found to be among the lowest, especially among CD8+ T cells. Clonal expansion of both CD4+ and CD8+ blood T cells was observed from baseline to week 6 at doses 0.1 to 3.0 mg/kg. After ivuxolimab, CD8+ T cells had more expanded clones than CD4+ T cells on average.

To sequence the TCRbeta CDR3 region, genomic DNA was isolated from the sorted cells. The immunoSEQ Assay was used for sequencing of TCRbeta CDR3 regions. The table was pulled from immuneACCESS by TCRdb, which kept in-frame rearrangements only. Such tables lose some clones; where checked, under half of the loss comes from unresolved V genes, and the rest has no known cause. The sample contains about 60,000 clones, 80% to 90% of them found a single time. Less than 0.6% of the sample rests with the top ten. The clonotype originates from an adult with an advanced solid tumor such as melanoma, head and neck, liver or kidney cancer. In this chain, TRBV7-8 is recombined with TRBJ1-1; TRBD1 could be the D gene, as 6 bases match. The source was CD4+ or CD8+ T cells sorted from blood, collected in a trial of the OX40 agonist ivuxolimab. DNA sequence: TGTGCCAGCAGCACCCTGAGGGGGGCAGCGAACACTGAAGCTTTCTTT. Its protein product is CASSTLRGAANTEAFF.